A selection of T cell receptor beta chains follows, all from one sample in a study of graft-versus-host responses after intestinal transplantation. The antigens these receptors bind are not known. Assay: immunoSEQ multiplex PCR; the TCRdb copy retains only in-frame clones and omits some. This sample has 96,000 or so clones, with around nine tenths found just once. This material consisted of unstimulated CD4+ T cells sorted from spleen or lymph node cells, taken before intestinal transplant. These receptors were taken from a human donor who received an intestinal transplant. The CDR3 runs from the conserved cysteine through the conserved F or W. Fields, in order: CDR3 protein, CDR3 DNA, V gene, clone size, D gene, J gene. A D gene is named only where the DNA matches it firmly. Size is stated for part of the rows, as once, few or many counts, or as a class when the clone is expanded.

CAISARQGGDEQYF | TGTGCCATCAGTGCAAGACAGGGGGGGGACGAGCAGTACTTC | TRBV10-3 | - | TRBD1 | TRBJ2-7
CASSSEGRPPAFF | TGCGCCAGCAGCTCGGAGGGTAGGCCACCAGCTTTCTTT | TRBV5-1 | once | - | TRBJ1-1
CASRQDPSTDTQYF | TGTGCCAGCAGACAGGACCCGAGCACAGATACGCAGTATTTT | TRBV5-4 | - | - | TRBJ2-3
CASSRRPLTSGGLGQETQYF | TGTGCCAGCAGCAGAAGGCCGCTGACTAGCGGGGGTCTTGGTCAAGAGACCCAGTACTTC | TRBV5-4 | - | TRBD2 | TRBJ2-5
CSVAFSGGYGNTIYF | TGCAGCGTTGCCTTCTCGGGGGGGTATGGAAACACCATATATTTT | TRBV29-1 | - | - | TRBJ1-3
CASSVGSGGAGFETQYF | TGTGCCAGCAGCGTGGGTAGCGGGGGGGCCGGGTTCGAGACCCAGTACTTC | TRBV9 | - | TRBD2 | TRBJ2-5
CASSTRQGSYNEQFF | TGTGCCAGCAGCACCCGACAGGGCTCGTACAATGAGCAGTTCTTC | TRBV7-6 | - | TRBD1 | TRBJ2-1
CASSFLAGGIETQYF | TGTGCCAGCAGCTTCCTGGCGGGAGGTATCGAGACCCAGTACTTC | TRBV5-6 | - | TRBD2 | TRBJ2-5
CASSVGQHNEKLFF | TGTGCCAGCAGCGTCGGACAGCATAATGAAAAACTGTTTTTT | TRBV7-9 | - | - | TRBJ1-4
CSVEDRGGGYTF | TGCAGCGTTGAAGATCGGGGGGGAGGCTACACCTTC | TRBV29-1 | - | - | TRBJ1-2
CASSSPSVQGKETQYF | TGTGCCAGCAGCTCCCCCAGCGTACAGGGGAAAGAGACCCAGTACTTC | TRBV11-2 | - | TRBD1 | TRBJ2-5
CASSYTQGGAITEAFF | TGCGCCAGCAGCTATACCCAGGGCGGGGCCATCACTGAAGCTTTCTTT | TRBV5-1 | - | - | TRBJ1-1
CASSESLRGTQYF | TGTGCCAGCAGTGAATCCCTCCGGGGGACCCAGTACTTC | TRBV6-5 | - | - | TRBJ2-5
CATSGSTGTSVFEQYF | TGTGCCACCAGCGGATCAACCGGGACTAGCGTATTCGAGCAGTACTTC | TRBV15 | - | TRBD2 | TRBJ2-7
CASGWTGGYGYTF | TGTGCTAGTGGCTGGACAGGGGGCTATGGCTACACCTTC | TRBV12-5 | - | TRBD1 | TRBJ1-2
CASRRGSNSGNTIYF | TGTGCCAGTAGAAGGGGCAGTAACTCTGGAAACACCATATATTTT | TRBV19 | - | - | TRBJ1-3
CASKQWGTNYGYTF | TGTGCCAGCAAACAGTGGGGCACTAACTATGGCTACACCTTC | TRBV28 | - | - | TRBJ1-2
CASSQDLHGGSKRNYGYTF | TGTGCCAGCAGCCAAGACTTACACGGGGGGAGTAAGCGAAACTATGGCTACACCTTC | TRBV4-2 | - | - | TRBJ1-2
CASSADKRNTEAFF | TGTGCCAGCAGCGCGGACAAACGGAACACTGAAGCTTTCTTT | TRBV11-3 | - | - | TRBJ1-1
CASSFLGGGIYNEQFF | TGTGCCAGCAGCTTTTTGGGCGGGGGGATCTACAATGAGCAGTTCTTC | TRBV11-1 | - | TRBD2 | TRBJ2-1
CAISGQGPPTDTQYF | TGTGCCATCAGTGGACAGGGACCCCCCACAGATACGCAGTATTTT | TRBV10-3 | - | TRBD1 | TRBJ2-3
CASERGGAESYEQYF | TGTGCCAGCGAGAGGGGAGGGGCTGAGTCCTACGAGCAGTACTTC | TRBV6-5 | once | TRBD2 | TRBJ2-7
CASSLGAISSYNSPLHF | TGCGCCAGCAGCTTGGGGGCAATTAGCTCCTATAATTCACCCCTCCACTTT | TRBV5-1 | once | - | TRBJ1-6
CASSQGERRLETQYF | TGTGCCAGCAGCCAAGGGGAGCGGAGATTAGAGACCCAGTACTTC | TRBV4-2 | - | - | TRBJ2-5
CASSWIQGTGANVLTF | TGTGCCAGCAGTTGGATACAGGGTACTGGGGCCAACGTCCTGACTTTC | TRBV6-5 | - | - | TRBJ2-6
CASTLSGGLNTEAFF | TGTGCCAGCACCCTAAGCGGTGGTCTGAACACTGAAGCTTTCTTT | TRBV4-2 | - | - | TRBJ1-1
CASGPRVDQFYNEQFF | TGTGCTAGTGGTCCGAGGGTGGACCAATTCTACAATGAGCAGTTCTTC | TRBV12-5 | - | - | TRBJ2-1
CASSLRSGGAGEQFF | TGTGCCAGCAGCTTACGTAGCGGGGGGGCCGGTGAGCAGTTCTTC | TRBV7-2 | - | TRBD2 | TRBJ2-1
CASSQSSGPGTQYF | TGTGCCAGCAGCCAGTCTAGCGGGCCCGGTACGCAGTATTTT | TRBV14 | few | TRBD2 | TRBJ2-3
CAIRDREDNEQFF | TGTGCCATCAGGGACAGGGAGGACAATGAGCAGTTCTTC | TRBV10-3 | - | TRBD1 | TRBJ2-1
CASRGSGSYNEQFF | TGCGCCAGCAGGGGTAGCGGTTCCTACAATGAGCAGTTCTTC | TRBV5-1 | - | - | TRBJ2-1
CASRHPPRGTYNSPLHF | TGCGCCAGCAGGCATCCCCCGAGAGGGACCTATAATTCACCCCTCCACTTT | TRBV4-1 | - | - | TRBJ1-6
CSATGYVEAFF | TGCAGCGCGACAGGGTATGTTGAAGCTTTCTTT | TRBV29-1 | - | TRBD1 | TRBJ1-1
CASSLGQVGYGTEAFF | TGTGCCAGCAGCCTAGGACAGGTGGGTTATGGCACTGAAGCTTTCTTT | TRBV11-3 | - | TRBD1 | TRBJ1-1
CASSQQTSPSYEQYF | TGCGCCAGCAGCCAACAGACTAGCCCCTCCTACGAGCAGTACTTC | TRBV4-1 | - | TRBD2 | TRBJ2-7
CASSRGGDGYGYTF | TGTGCCAGCTCACGTGGCGGGGATGGCTATGGCTACACCTTC | TRBV18 | - | - | TRBJ1-2
CASSLYGYSNQPQHF | TGTGCCAGCAGTTTGTACGGTTATAGCAATCAGCCCCAGCATTTT | TRBV27 | - | - | TRBJ1-5
CATSRATTYEQYF | TGTGCCACCAGCAGAGCCACTACATACGAGCAGTACTTC | TRBV15 | - | - | TRBJ2-7
CANSVDRAGEKLFF | TGTGCCAACAGTGTGGACAGGGCAGGGGAAAAACTGTTTTTT | TRBV6-1 | once | TRBD1 | TRBJ1-4
CASTLGTSPNEQFF | TGTGCCAGCACCCTCGGGACTAGCCCCAATGAGCAGTTCTTC | TRBV9 | once | TRBD2 | TRBJ2-1
CASSFRTSKLAGPDTQYF | TGCGCCAGCAGCTTCCGGACATCGAAGCTAGCGGGGCCAGATACGCAGTATTTT | TRBV5-1 | - | TRBD2 | TRBJ2-3
CASSLDLEYGYTF | TGCGCCAGCAGCTTGGATTTAGAGTATGGCTACACCTTC | TRBV5-1 | once | - | TRBJ1-2
CASSPAPAGNTIYF | TGTGCCAGCTCACCCGCTCCAGCTGGAAACACCATATATTTT | TRBV18 | - | - | TRBJ1-3
CASSLAGVSSYEQYF | TGCGCCAGCAGCTTGGCGGGGGTGAGCTCCTACGAGCAGTACTTC | TRBV5-1 | - | - | TRBJ2-7
CASSPVTGLQKPYGYTF | TGTGCCAGCTCACCAGTCACAGGGCTACAGAAACCCTATGGCTACACCTTC | TRBV18 | - | - | TRBJ1-2
CASSLWASGLEQFF | TGTGCCAGCAGTTTATGGGCTAGCGGGCTTGAGCAGTTCTTC | TRBV27 | - | TRBD2 | TRBJ2-1
CASSSGQAGELFF | TGTGCCAGCAGCTCCGGACAGGCCGGGGAGCTGTTTTTT | TRBV5-6 | - | TRBD1 | TRBJ2-2
CASSYAGTSGKLEQFF | TGTGCCAGCAGTTATGCCGGGACTAGCGGGAAACTTGAGCAGTTCTTC | TRBV28 | - | TRBD2 | TRBJ2-1
CASSVEGRLGEKLFF | TGTGCCAGCAGCGTAGAAGGGAGACTCGGTGAAAAACTGTTTTTT | TRBV9 | - | - | TRBJ1-4
CASSSRSGQLETQYF | TGTGCCAGCAGCTCCCGATCGGGACAGCTAGAGACCCAGTACTTC | TRBV11-1 | - | TRBD1 | TRBJ2-5
CASKERETSYEQYF | TGTGCCAGCAAGGAGCGGGAGACCTCCTACGAGCAGTACTTC | TRBV5-4 | - | TRBD2 | TRBJ2-7
CASSSGPSSSYNEQFF | TGTGCCAGCAGTTCGGGTCCCTCTAGCTCCTACAATGAGCAGTTCTTC | TRBV28 | - | - | TRBJ2-1
CASSLGLLSTDTQYF | TGTGCCAGCAGCTTAGGACTTCTAAGCACAGATACGCAGTATTTT | TRBV7-2 | - | - | TRBJ2-3
CASSGDRGLYGYTF | TGTGCCAGCAGCGGGGACAGGGGCCTATATGGCTACACCTTC | TRBV9 | - | TRBD1 | TRBJ1-2